The 14 T cell receptor beta chains below all came from one sample that was sequenced in a study of cytomegalovirus exposure and HLA in healthy donors. This PCR relied on a set of 60 Vbeta primers and 13 Jbeta primers. The protocol was immunoSEQ multiplex PCR, while the TCRdb copy is restricted to in-frame clones and leaves out a portion. The profile shows about 160,000 clones, roughly 77% of them singletons. The sample consisted of PBMCs. Receptor source: a man aged 30 to 45 in good health and CMV-seropositive.

The rearrangement uses TRBV5-6 and TRBJ1-6; D not resolved. The V gene lost 6 bases and the J gene lost 6 bases, with 13 bases spanning the gap. The CDR3 length is 14 residues. Germline V gene lookup returns CDR1 SGHDT and CDR2 YYEEEE. CDR3 in DNA: TGTGCCAGCATTTCCCGGGTCGGTAATTCACCCCTCCACTTT. Protein: CASISRVGNSPLHF.

This clone showed up just a few times. V is TRBV2 and J is TRBJ1-1; no clear D. With 4 bases removed from V and 1 base from J, the gap between germline ends came to 10 bases. Germline-derived CDR1 and CDR2 are SNHLY and FYNNEI. The CDR3 length is 14 residues. CDR3 sequence reads: CASSVEGGNTEAFF. The CDR3 region has the DNA TGTGCCAGCAGTGTGGAGGGAGGGAACACTGAAGCTTTCTTT.

The CDR3 nucleotides read TGTGCCAGTAGTCCCGGACAGGCGCGGCTATATGGCTACACCTTC. This sequence encodes CASSPGQARLYGYTF. The J gene is TRBJ1-2, the V gene TRBV19; 7 bases fit TRBD1. There are 15 residues in the CDR3. Germline V gives CDR1 LNHDA, CDR2 SQIVND (reference sequence). Losses at the gene ends were 5 bases for V and 5 bases for J; bases not matched to a gene: 11.

The chain joins TRBV5-1 to TRBJ1-5, with 10 positions matching TRBD1. The V gene's germline CDR1 is SGHRS and CDR2 YFSETQ. Trimming cost V 0 bases and J 6 bases; bases outside gene matches: 3. This CDR3 is 15 amino acids long. CDR3 DNA: TGCGCCAGCAGCTTGGAGACAGGGGGCACTCAGCCCCAGCATTTT. Residues: CASSLETGGTQPQHF. The entire variable domain, with the rest obtained from reference TRBV5-1 and TRBJ1-5, is as follows: KAGVTQTPRYLIKTRGQQVTLSCSPISGHRSVSWYQQTPGQGLQFLFEYFSETQRNKGNFPGRFSGRQFSNSRSEMNVSTLELGDSALYLCASSLETGGTQPQHFGDGTRLSIL.

The chain uses TRBV2 and TRBJ2-3, with 13 nucleotides matching TRBD2. This CDR3 has 18 amino acids. Germline CDR1 reads SNHLY; CDR2 reads FYNNEI. The junction had 9 bases not matched to a gene; V was cut back by 0 bases and J by 6 bases. CDR3 loop: CASSEAWGLAGRGDTQYF. The CDR3 nucleotides read TGTGCCAGCAGTGAAGCTTGGGGACTAGCGGGGCGAGGGGATACGCAGTATTTT.

This clone appeared a few times. V and J are TRBV5-4 and TRBJ1-2, with D perhaps matching TRBD1 (6 bases). Germline V gives CDR1 SGHNT, CDR2 YYREEE (reference sequence). The CDR3 runs to 16 residues. V lost 4 bases to trimming and J lost 2 bases, with 18 bases between them. CDR3 in DNA: TGTGCCAGCAGCAGCGAGTACCTAGGGGGAAACTATGGCTACACCTTC. Protein: CASSSEYLGGNYGYTF.

The rearrangement joins TRBV9 to TRBJ1-6, with D possibly being TRBD1 (6 bases). The germline CDR1 and CDR2 sequences are SGDLS and YYNGEE. Trimming shortened V by 4 bases and J by 10 bases, and 15 bases separated the two germline ends. This CDR3 has 14 amino acids. Here the CDR3 DNA reads TGTGCCAGCAGCCGGGACAACGTGGGATCACCCCTCCACTTT. It specifies CASSRDNVGSPLHF.

V usage is TRBV2 and J usage is TRBJ2-3, with 7 bases lining up with TRBD2. Germline values: CDR1 SNHLY, CDR2 FYNNEI. Trimming at V came to 3 bases and at J to 5 bases, leaving 8 bases not matched to a gene. The length of the CDR3 is 15 residues. The DNA of the CDR3 is TGTGCCAGCAGTGAGGGGGGGGTTCATCTAGATACGCAGTATTTT. Protein: CASSEGGVHLDTQYF.

This sequence joins TRBV27 and TRBJ2-7; D might be TRBD1 (6 bases). This CDR3 region has 14 residues. Germline assignment: CDR1 MNHEY and CDR2 SMNVEV (reference sequence). Trimming took off 3 bases at V and 2 bases at J, with 11 bases between the two ends. The CDR3 nucleotides read TGTGCCAGCAGTTTTAACAGGGTGGCCTACGAGCAGTACTTC. Protein product: CASSFNRVAYEQYF.

V is TRBV27 and J is TRBJ2-7; TRBD2 might be the D (7 bases). Germline CDR1 is MNHEY and CDR2 is SMNVEV (reference sequence). The V gene lost 5 bases and the J gene lost 2 bases, with 22 bases spanning the gap. CDR3 length: 17 residues. The CDR3 DNA follows: TGTGCCAGCAGTCAAACCGCCTCCGGGGGGCGCGCCTACGAGCAGTACTTC. Residues: CASSQTASGGRAYEQYF.

This clone was counted only a few times. CDR3 coding DNA: TGTGCCAGCAGCTTGACCTATGGACAGACCGGGGAGCTGTTTTTT. It is translated as CASSLTYGQTGELFF. V is TRBV7-6 and J is TRBJ2-2, with a possible D match to TRBD1 (6 bases). V was pared by 3 bases and J by 5 bases, with 13 bases between. This CDR3 region has 15 residues. The germline gives CDR1 SGHVS, CDR2 FNYEAQ.

This sequence joins TRBV7-6 and TRBJ1-4, with D tentatively TRBD1 (6 bases). V shed 3 bases and J shed 7 bases, with 15 bases lying between them. Germline V lookup: CDR1 SGHVS, CDR2 FNYEAQ. The CDR3 contains 15 residues. The CDR3 region has the DNA TGTGCCAGCAGCTTGGGTGGGACACAGACTGAAAAACTGTTTTTT. Its protein product is CASSLGGTQTEKLFF.

The chain carries TRBV9 and TRBJ2-1; 7 bases match TRBD2. Germline V gene lookup returns CDR1 SGDLS and CDR2 YYNGEE. The CDR3 has 16 amino acids. V trimming: 0 bases; J trimming: 1 base; junction bases outside the gene matches: 4. The CDR3 coding sequence is TGTGCCAGCAGCGTAGCGGGGCGGGGGTCCTACAATGAGCAGTTCTTC. It encodes CASSVAGRGSYNEQFF.

The chain recombines TRBV5-6 with TRBJ2-7; TRBD2 might be the D (5 bases). Germline CDR1 is SGHDT and CDR2 is YYEEEE. CDR3 length: 16 residues. Trimming shortened V by 3 bases and J by 4 bases, and 20 bases separated the two germline ends. CDR3 in DNA: TGTGCCAGCAGCTCCGGATATAACGGACGGGATTACGAGCAGTACTTC. It translates to CASSSGYNGRDYEQYF.